Here is one T cell receptor (beta chain) with its context. TRAV- and TRBV-specific primers primed first-strand cDNA, covering alpha and beta chains. A constant-region primer paired with the V-primer adapter amplified TCRs over about 20 PCR cycles. TCRdb used MiXCR to reprocess the reads, holding one entry per CDR3 protein. The sample records roughly 11,000 distinct CDR3 sequences, roughly two thirds being singletons. The record originates from a study of low-dose radiotherapy and immunotherapy resistance in tumors. Overall study: Cohort 1 got 0.5 Gy per fraction every 2 weeks, 6.5 Gy in total.

V was clipped by 3 bases and J by 3 bases, with 11 bases between them. The CDR3 is 14 amino acids. The germline V gene encodes CDR1 SGHTA and CDR2 FQGNSA. This TCR came from a human donor with advanced metastatic prostate, ovarian, gallbladder or colorectal cancer (not recorded which). This table probably holds off-target reads from a library built for another chain. This chain links TRBV7-2 with TRBJ1-2; D ambiguous. CDR3: CASSFIQDYYGYTF. The CDR3 coding sequence is TGTGCCAGCAGCTTCATTCAGGACTACTATGGCTACACCTTC.